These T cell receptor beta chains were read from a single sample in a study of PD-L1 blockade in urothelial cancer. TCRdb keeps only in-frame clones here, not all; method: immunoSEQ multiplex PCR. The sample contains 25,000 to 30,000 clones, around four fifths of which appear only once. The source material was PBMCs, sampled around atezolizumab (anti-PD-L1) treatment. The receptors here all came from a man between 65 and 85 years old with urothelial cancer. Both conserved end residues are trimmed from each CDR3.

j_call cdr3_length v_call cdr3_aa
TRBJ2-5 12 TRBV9 ASSVRDRQETQY
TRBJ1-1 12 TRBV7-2 ASRRGGTGTEAF
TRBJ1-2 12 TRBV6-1 ASSERLVGLVYT
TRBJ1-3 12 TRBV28 ASSQGAGGNTIY
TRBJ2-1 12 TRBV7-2 ASSLSRQGNEQF
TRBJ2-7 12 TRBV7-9 ASSLRDNSYEQY
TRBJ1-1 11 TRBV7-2 ASSRDRNTEAF
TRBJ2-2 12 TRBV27 ASGLRQNTGELF
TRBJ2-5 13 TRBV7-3 ASSLGGEPQETQY
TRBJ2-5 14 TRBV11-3 ASSSPGAGGPETQY
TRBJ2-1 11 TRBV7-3 ASSGSGGNEQF
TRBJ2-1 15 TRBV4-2 ASSQWGTKPSYNEQF
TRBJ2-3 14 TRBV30 AGGLAGGIGPDTQY
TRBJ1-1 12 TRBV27 ASSRDRESTEAF
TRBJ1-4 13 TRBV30 AWSVRGQLNEKLF
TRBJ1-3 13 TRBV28 ASSPRGSSGNTIY
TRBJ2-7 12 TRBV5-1 ASRAGASSYEQY
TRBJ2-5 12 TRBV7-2 ASSLELFQETQY
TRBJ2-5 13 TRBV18 ASSPFRGGQETQY
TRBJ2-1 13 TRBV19 ASIPGAGGSSEQF
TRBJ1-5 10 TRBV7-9 DGSKGNEPQH
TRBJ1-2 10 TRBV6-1 ASSSAGLGYT
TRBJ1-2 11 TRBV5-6 ASSPPVRGGYT
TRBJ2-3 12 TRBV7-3 ASSPSLPTDTQY
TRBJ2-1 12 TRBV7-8 ASSLVNSYNEQF
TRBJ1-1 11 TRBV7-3 ASSLSRTGEAF
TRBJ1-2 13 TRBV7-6 ASSLGTGFRGGYT
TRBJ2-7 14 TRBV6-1 ASSEYFRDRGDEQY
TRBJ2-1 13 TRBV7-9 ASSSNVRSYNEQF